This TCR beta chain came from a study of early T cells in non-severe SARS-CoV-2 infection. Trimming took 0 bases from V and 4 from J, leaving 10 bases between them. CDR1 and CDR2 from the germline V gene are LGHNA and YNFKEQ. The CDR3 covers 15 residues. In this sample, this clonotype turned up many times. Its antigen is not identified. Study observations and caveats: Missing private and CD4 specificities, VDJdb matching favored anti-spike CD8 responses.

Each CDR3 protein is one row after TCRdb ran MiXCR on the 5' RACE reads. The sample includes nearly 90,000 distinct CDR3 sequences, around 15% of them seen just once. The TCR was taken from an adult who was a healthcare worker with PCR-confirmed SARS-CoV-2 infection or an uninfected control (not recorded which). The sequenced sample consisted of whole blood. This chain joins TRBV4-2 and TRBJ2-1; D is uncertain. This CDR3 is CASSQDFNSYNEQFF. The CDR3 nucleotides are TGTGCCAGCAGCCAAGATTTTAACTCATACAATGAGCAGTTCTTC.